The next 17 T cell receptor beta chains were all read from a single sample in a study of T cells in Graves' hyperthyroidism and ophthalmopathy. Amplification targeted TCR beta CDR3 regions from RNA transcripts. HTBI primers were used for first-round RT-PCR of the TCR CDR3. TCRdb re-called the multiplex PCR reads through MiXCR, storing one row per CDR3 protein. The sample records under 350,000 distinct CDR3 sequences, roughly a fifth being singletons. Sequenced material: blood. Receptors originate from a woman aged 50 to 60 with Graves' hyperthyroidism.

This clonotype appeared many times. This chain connects TRBV3-1 to TRBJ2-1, with TRBD2 matching over 10 bases. The junction had 15 bases not matched to a gene; V was cut back by 4 bases and J by 0 bases. Germline CDR1 is LGHDT and CDR2 is YNNKEL (reference sequence). The CDR3 contains 20 residues. The CDR3 DNA sequence: TGTGCCAGCAGCCCCAAACCGGGACTAGCGAGAGAGAGCTCCTACAATGAGCAGTTCTTC. Translation gives CASSPKPGLARESSYNEQFF.

Concerning this clonotype: At one end the junction does not follow the germline gene, possibly because of a read error. The chain employs TRBV20-1 and TRBJ2-3; D is uncertain. Germline V gene sequence: CDR1 DFQATT, CDR2 SNEGSKA (reference sequence). The CDR3 is 12 residues long. For the CDR3, the DNA is TGCAATGCTCCCTTCAACACAGATACGCAGTATTTT. As protein: CNAPFNTDTQYF.

In its sample, this clonotype was seen a few times. The rearrangement links TRBV6-1 to TRBJ1-1; D is undetermined. The V gene lost 3 bases and the J gene lost 7 bases, with 18 bases spanning the gap. Per germline, CDR1 MNHNS and CDR2 SASEGT. This CDR3 comprises 15 residues. The CDR3 loop reads CASSDRWTDNLEAFF. The CDR3, as DNA: TGTGCCAGCAGTGACCGATGGACGGATAATCTTGAAGCTTTCTTT.

In this sample, this clonotype turned up many times. The CDR3 DNA reads TGTGCCAGCGGAAACACCGGGGAGCTGTTTTTT. As protein: CASGNTGELFF. This chain uses TRBV6-1 with TRBJ2-2; no definite D call. This CDR3 is built from 11 residues. The germline gives CDR1 MNHNS, CDR2 SASEGT. Between the trimmed V and J ends, which lost 8 bases and 2 bases, there was a span of 3 bases.

The table lists this clonotype with many counts. V usage is TRBV20-1 and J usage is TRBJ2-7; D not certain. The V gene's germline CDR1 is DFQATT and CDR2 SNEGSKA (reference sequence). This CDR3 contains 12 residues. V lost 5 bases and J 3 bases, leaving 11 bases between the germline ends. CDR3 region: CSAQPDGYEQYF. The CDR3, as DNA: TGCAGTGCTCAGCCGGACGGCTACGAGCAGTACTTC.

This clonotype occurred a few times. Possible read error: a much larger clone is one base away. V usage is TRBV5-1 and J usage is TRBJ2-7; the match to TRBD1 covers 7 bases. CDR3 size: 14 residues. CDR1 SGHRS and CDR2 YFSETQ come from the germline V gene. The CDR3 bases are TGCGCCAGCAGCTTGGCCACAGGGGTCTACGAGCGGTACTTC. Its protein is CASSLATGVYERYF.

Turning to this clonotype: Being one base from a much bigger clone, this may be a read error. V is TRBV5-1 and J is TRBJ2-3, with D unresolved. V lost 0 bases, J lost 2 bases, and 10 bases lay in between. The CDR3 is made up of 15 amino acids. CDR1 SGHRS and CDR2 YFSETQ come from the germline V gene. The CDR3 DNA reads as TGCGCCAGCAGCTTGGGCCTACAAAACACAGATACGCAGTATTTT. It is translated as CASSLGLQNTDTQYF.

The genes are TRBV18 and TRBJ2-7; possible D gene TRBD1, 6 bases. V was clipped by 2 bases and J by 4 bases, with 15 bases between them. This CDR3 region has 15 residues. The germline V gene encodes CDR1 KGHSH and CDR2 LQKENI. The CDR3 nucleotides are TGTGCCAGCTCACCATGGGCAGGGGAAAAATACGAGCAGTACTTC. It yields the protein CASSPWAGEKYEQYF.

This clonotype was counted many times. V is TRBV2 and J is TRBJ2-6; 10 bases fit TRBD1. Germline V gene lookup returns CDR1 SNHLY and CDR2 FYNNEI. CDR3 length: 18 residues. V dropped 5 bases and J dropped 0; count of bases not matched to a gene: 7. Here the CDR3 reads CASSNRDRGSSGANVLTF. In nucleotides, the CDR3 is TGTGCCAGCAGTAACCGGGACAGGGGAAGCTCTGGGGCCAACGTCCTGACTTTC. The variable domain in full, completed from reference TRBV2 and TRBJ2-6, reads EPEVTQTPSHQVTQMGQEVILRCVPISNHLYFYWYRQILGQKVEFLVSFYNNEISEKSEIFDDQFSVERPDGSNFTLKIRSTKLEDSAMYFCASSNRDRGSSGANVLTFGAGSRLTVL.

The chain uses TRBV12-3 or TRBV12-4 and TRBJ2-7; D is tentatively TRBD1 or TRBD2 (5 bases each). Trimming cost V 5 bases and J 2 bases, with 13 bases left between them. The CDR3 contains 14 residues. In DNA, the CDR3 is TGTGCCAGCAGTCCCCGGGACGTTGCCTACGAGCAGTACTTC. This encodes CASSPRDVAYEQYF.

This clonotype has a count of ten or more. The chain uses TRBV6-2 or TRBV6-3 and TRBJ2-1, with 7 bases lining up with TRBD2. Germline CDR1 is MNHEY and CDR2 is SVGEGT. The J segment lost 4 bases and the V segment lost 6 bases, leaving 9 bases of the junction unmatched. This CDR3 comprises 15 residues. CDR3 sequence (DNA): TGTGCCAGCAGACTACTTTGGGGGGGTTACAATGAGCAGTTCTTC. Translated: CASRLLWGGYNEQFF.

This clonotype has more than one count but fewer than ten. The V and J genes are TRBV20-1 and TRBJ2-7; perhaps TRBD1 as D (6 bases). The CDR3 sequence is 14 residues long. The V end lost 1 base, the J end lost 3 bases, and 13 bases lay between the germline ends. The germline V gene encodes CDR1 DFQATT and CDR2 SNEGSKA (reference sequence). The CDR3 DNA reads TGCAGTGCTAGAGTGCAGGGGACCTTCTACGAGCAGTACTTC. This encodes CSARVQGTFYEQYF.

The V call is TRBV20-1, the J call TRBJ2-5; TRBD1 aligns across 7 bases. Germline loops: CDR1 DFQATT, CDR2 SNEGSKA (reference sequence). This CDR3 has 15 amino acids. The trim removed 2 bases at V and 1 base at J, leaving 7 bases unmatched. In nucleotides, the CDR3 is TGCAGTGCTAGAAAACCTAGGGGGCTCCAAGAGACCCAGTACTTC. Translated: CSARKPRGLQETQYF.

In its sample, this clonotype was seen a few times. This CDR3 is CASRGLAGYDTQYF. CDR3 coding DNA: TGTGCCAGCAGAGGACTAGCGGGTTATGATACGCAGTATTTT. The V and J genes are TRBV27 and TRBJ2-3, with TRBD2 matching 11 bases. The CDR3 runs to 14 residues. Germline V gene sequence: CDR1 MNHEY, CDR2 SMNVEV (reference sequence). J gave up 6 bases and V 6 bases, and 5 bases lay outside the gene matches.

The chain is built from TRBV2 and TRBJ2-7; the match to TRBD2 covers 13 bases. Per the germline V gene, CDR1 is SNHLY and CDR2 is FYNNEI. CDR3 length: 15 amino acids. With 6 bases clipped from V and 3 bases from J, the junction kept 5 bases outside the gene matches. The CDR3 loop is CASSGGTSGIYEQYF. Written as DNA, the CDR3 is TGTGCCAGCAGCGGTGGGACTAGCGGGATCTACGAGCAGTACTTC.

This clonotype showed up just a few times. The J gene is TRBJ1-5, the V gene TRBV14; tentative D call: TRBD1 (6 bases). The CDR3 has 13 residues. V was trimmed by 4 bases and J by 7 bases, leaving 11 bases between them. CDR1 SGHDN and CDR2 FVKESK come from the germline V gene. The CDR3 loop is CASSPGAKQPQHF. Written as DNA, the CDR3 is TGTGCCAGCAGCCCGGGGGCGAAGCAGCCCCAGCATTTT.

The sample holds many counts of this clonotype. This chain connects TRBV28 to TRBJ2-2; 12 bases match TRBD2. V lost 2 bases, J lost 13 bases, and 5 bases stayed unmatched. Germline V gene sequence: CDR1 MDHEN, CDR2 SYDVKM. This CDR3 contains 14 residues. CDR3 in DNA: TGTGCCAGCAGTTTAGCTAGCGGGAGGGCCGTGCTGTTTTTT. Translated: CASSLASGRAVLFF.